The source of this TCR beta chain is a study of early stage breast cancer tumors. Turning to the study itself: Most of the 16 invasive tumors were ER+, PR+ and HER2-.

Method: immunoSEQ multiplex PCR; TCRdb's copy keeps in-frame clones and lacks some. The sample holds some 29,000 clones; almost 85% are singletons and the top ten take approximately 9%. The receptor was isolated from a person aged 50 to 59 with breast cancer. The sequenced material came from blood.

The CDR3 nucleotides read TGTGCCAGTAGTGCCAACCCAGGGGACATTCAGTACTTC. Amino acid sequence: CASSANPGDIQYF. The V gene is TRBV19, the J gene TRBJ2-4, with D maybe TRBD1 (6 bases). Germline CDR1 is LNHDA and CDR2 is SQIVND (reference sequence). The CDR3 has 13 amino acids. Trimming cost V 5 bases and J 8 bases, with 13 bases left between them.